The source of this T cell receptor beta chain is a study of blood T cells in healthy people across ages. Through a sample-barcoded 5' primer and a J-beta primer mix, a second PCR was run for roughly 6 to 11 cycles. TCRdb recomputed calls from the 5' RACE reads with MiXCR, one row per CDR3 protein. The repertoire holds about 1.6 million distinct CDR3 sequences, with 34% as singletons. This clonotype turned up a few times. Material for sequencing was blood. The clonotype was recovered from a woman in her 30s in good health.

The CDR3 sequence is CSASNGAVRAKTQYF. CDR3 sequence (DNA): TGCAGTGCTAGTAACGGGGCTGTAAGGGCCAAGACCCAGTACTTC. The chain employs TRBV20-1 and TRBJ2-7; D tentatively reads TRBD1 or TRBD2 (5 bases each). TRBJ2-5 explains the end of the DNA better; the J call may be wrong. Germline V gene sequence: CDR1 DFQATT, CDR2 SNEGSKA (reference sequence). The CDR3 is 15 amino acids.